This T cell receptor (beta chain) was documented in a study of shared clonotypes between healthy human individuals. An even split of each subset's genomic DNA across several immunoSEQ plates was performed. Original methodology: Junction-only sequences without quality scores were provided by ImmunoSEQ, so filtering was different. TCRdb keeps only in-frame clones here, not all; method: immunoSEQ multiplex PCR. Clone size and V and J calls were adopted from that table, with D and trimming inferred from the DNA. Among approximately 1.5 million clones listed, 98% were seen once. As concerns this clone: Additional DNA sequences in this sample encode the identical CDR3.

This TCR derives from a man between 25 and 39 years old in good health. The material sequenced was naive CD4+ T cells sorted from blood. Subset here: CD45RA+ positively selected.

CDR3 nucleotides: TGCGCCAGCAGTGAGCTATACGAGCAGTACTTC. Its protein is CASSELYEQYF. The rearrangement joins TRBV10-2 to TRBJ2-7; no definite D call. The CDR3 sequence is 11 residues long. Germline CDR1 is WSHSY and CDR2 is SAAADI. V dropped 2 bases and J dropped 4 bases, with 3 bases sitting between them.